Listed below are T cell receptor beta chains from one sample, sequenced in a study of cytomegalovirus exposure and HLA in healthy donors. Profiling relied on immunoSEQ multiplex PCR, and the TCRdb table lists in-frame clones only, not all of them. The sample lists 160,000 or so clones; roughly 80% were seen once. Sequenced sample: PBMCs. The source of these receptors is a man aged 30-40 years in good health and CMV-seropositive. The CDR3 runs from the conserved cysteine through the conserved F or W. D genes are given only for firm matches. Clone size, where shown, is once, few, many, or a class for clones that have expanded.

clone_size,j_call,d_call,v_call,cdr3_nt,cdr3_aa
-,TRBJ2-2,-,TRBV29-1,TGCAGCGTTGAACCAGGGGTTGGCGCCGGGGAGCTGTTTTTT,CSVEPGVGAGELFF
-,TRBJ2-7,TRBD2,TRBV5-4,TGTGCCAGCAGCGGGACTAGTCATAACGAGCAGTACTTC,CASSGTSHNEQYF
-,TRBJ2-3,-,TRBV12-2,TGTGCAAGTCGCTTAAGCCGCCTTCAGGGGGTCTTCACAGATACGCAGTATTTT,CASRLSRLQGVFTDTQYF
-,TRBJ1-5,-,TRBV21-1,TGTGCCAGCAGCAAAGGGACAGGGGGATATAGCAATCAGCCCCAGCATTTT,CASSKGTGGYSNQPQHF
once,TRBJ1-2,-,TRBV28,TGTGCCAGTACCGGGACATACTATGGCTACACCTTC,CASTGTYYGYTF
-,TRBJ2-1,-,TRBV6-5,TGTGCCAGCAGGACAGGAATCAATGAGCAGTTCTTC,CASRTGINEQFF
-,TRBJ1-6,-,TRBV4-1,TGCGCCAGCAGCCGAGGCTCCTATAATTCACCCCTCCACTTT,CASSRGSYNSPLHF
-,TRBJ1-1,-,TRBV20-1,TGCAGTGCTTCATTGAACACTGAAGCTTTCTTT,CSASLNTEAFF
few,TRBJ2-7,TRBD1,TRBV23-1,TGCGCCAGCAGTCAATCCGGGGACAGGTCCCAGTTCGGAGACTACGAGCAGTACTTC,CASSQSGDRSQFGDYEQYF
-,TRBJ2-3,TRBD2,TRBV7-7,TGTGCCAGCAGCTTAGCTAGCGGGGGGGCATATACGCAGTATTTT,CASSLASGGAYTQYF
-,TRBJ2-1,TRBD2,TRBV9,TGTGCCAGCAGCTCGGGACTAGTCCGCACCTACAATGAGCAGTTCTTC,CASSSGLVRTYNEQFF
-,TRBJ2-1,-,TRBV30,TGTGCCTGGCAGTCCTACAATGAGCAGTTCTTC,CAWQSYNEQFF
few,TRBJ2-2,-,TRBV2,TGTGCCAGCAGTGGGGAAGGGGCCGGGGAGCTGTTTTTT,CASSGEGAGELFF
-,TRBJ1-1,-,TRBV6-6,TGTGCCAGCACTTATCCAGGTTCTCGAGACACTGAAGCTTTCTTT,CASTYPGSRDTEAFF
few,TRBJ1-6,-,TRBV9,TGTGCCAGCAGCGTACACAGGGCTGATTCACCCCTCCACTTT,CASSVHRADSPLHF
-,TRBJ2-3,-,TRBV7-2,TGTGCCAGCAGCTTAGGTTACACAGATACGCAGTATTTT,CASSLGYTDTQYF
-,TRBJ1-4,TRBD1,TRBV7-2,TGTGCCAGCAGCTCACCGACAGGGTCGGGTGAAAAACTGTTTTTT,CASSSPTGSGEKLFF
few,TRBJ1-1,TRBD1,TRBV6-1,TGTGCCAGCAGGCTGACAGGGACGAACACTGAAGCTTTCTTT,CASRLTGTNTEAFF
-,TRBJ2-7,-,TRBV2,TGTGCCAGCAGTGAATTGGCAGGGGAGTACGAGCAGTACTTC,CASSELAGEYEQYF
-,TRBJ1-4,-,TRBV7-9,TGTGCCAGCAGCTTAGACGAGGCTCATGAAAAACTGTTTTTT,CASSLDEAHEKLFF
-,TRBJ2-7,TRBD1,TRBV28,TGTGCCAGCACCCCGCCGGGGACAGGGTCATCCTACGAGCAGTACTTC,CASTPPGTGSSYEQYF
-,TRBJ1-6,-,TRBV30,TGTGCCTGGAGGAAGGAGGAATTTTCACCCCTCCACTTT,CAWRKEEFSPLHF
-,TRBJ2-1,-,TRBV29-1,TGCAGCGTTGGTGCGGGGTACAATGAGCAGTTCTTC,CSVGAGYNEQFF
-,TRBJ2-5,-,TRBV11-2,TGTGCCAGCAGCCCCCCTAGCGACCAAGAGACCCAGTACTTC,CASSPPSDQETQYF
-,TRBJ2-2,-,TRBV6-1,TGTGCCAGCCTTAACACCGGGGAGCTGTTTTTT,CASLNTGELFF
-,TRBJ2-3,TRBD2,TRBV2,TGTGCCAGCAGTGAGGGGACTAGCGGGGGGACCACAGATACGCAGTATTTT,CASSEGTSGGTTDTQYF
-,TRBJ2-5,-,TRBV7-9,TGTGCCAGCAGCTTACAGGAGACCCAGTACTTC,CASSLQETQYF
-,TRBJ1-2,-,TRBV7-2,TGTGCCAGCAGCTTACAGGAAGATACTAACTATGGCTACACCTTC,CASSLQEDTNYGYTF
-,TRBJ1-5,TRBD1,TRBV7-9,TGTGCCAGCAGCTCGGACAGGGAGGGGCAGCCCCAGCATTTT,CASSSDREGQPQHF
-,TRBJ1-5,-,TRBV6-1,TGTGCCAGCAGTCCCCCCATACCGACTCCGCCCCAGCATTTT,CASSPPIPTPPQHF
-,TRBJ1-4,TRBD1,TRBV6-5,TGTGCCAGCAGACGCAGGGGGGTTAATGAAAAACTGTTTTTT,CASRRRGVNEKLFF
-,TRBJ2-5,-,TRBV4-1,TGCGCCAGCAGCCAATCGACTAGGGGAAAGAAAGAGACCCAGTACTTC,CASSQSTRGKKETQYF
-,TRBJ2-5,TRBD2,TRBV5-4,TGTGCCAGCAGCTTGGTGGGGGGAGGGGAGACCCAGTACTTC,CASSLVGGGETQYF
-,TRBJ2-5,TRBD2,TRBV18,TGTGCCAGCTCACCACGTCTAGCGGACCAAGAGACCCAGTACTTC,CASSPRLADQETQYF
few,TRBJ2-7,TRBD1,TRBV6-5,TGTGCCAGCAGTCCGGGACAGGGAGGTGTCTACGAGCAGTACTTC,CASSPGQGGVYEQYF
-,TRBJ2-7,-,TRBV19,TGTGCCAGTAGTCAAACGGCCACAGGTCTGTACGAGCAGTACTTC,CASSQTATGLYEQYF
-,TRBJ2-1,TRBD2,TRBV7-2,TGTGCCAGCAGCATGACTAGCGGGGGGGCGTATGAGCAGTTCTTC,CASSMTSGGAYEQFF
-,TRBJ1-1,TRBD1,TRBV6-5,TGTGCCAGCAGTTCGGGACAGGGTGATACTGAAGCTTTCTTT,CASSSGQGDTEAFF
-,TRBJ2-3,-,TRBV19,TGTGCCAGTAGTATCGTAGACAGCTCGGCAGATACGCAGTATTTT,CASSIVDSSADTQYF
few,TRBJ2-7,-,TRBV27,TGTGCCAGCAGTTTACGAGGATTGACCTACGAGCAGTACTTC,CASSLRGLTYEQYF
few,TRBJ2-5,-,TRBV21-1,TGTGCCAGCGTCTTCCCCGCGCAAGAGACCCAGTACTTC,CASVFPAQETQYF
once,TRBJ2-1,TRBD2,TRBV25-1,TGTGCCAGCAGGCCTCCTCCTAGCGGGGGTTCCGACAATGAGCAGTTCTTC,CASRPPPSGGSDNEQFF
-,TRBJ1-2,TRBD1,TRBV2,TGTGCCAGCACCCCCAGGGGGCAAAATGGCTACACCTTC,CASTPRGQNGYTF
-,TRBJ1-3,-,TRBV7-2,TGTGCCAGCTCTCGGGGGGGCGACGGAAACACCATATATTTT,CASSRGGDGNTIYF
-,TRBJ2-3,TRBD2,TRBV19,TGTGCCAGTAGAAATAGCGGGGGGGCCACAGATACGCAGTATTTT,CASRNSGGATDTQYF
few,TRBJ2-7,-,TRBV4-3,TGCGCCAGCAGCCCCCAGGCACAGGGGGGGGACGAGCAGTACTTC,CASSPQAQGGDEQYF
once,TRBJ2-1,TRBD1,TRBV23-1,TGCGCCAGCAGTCAATGCCCGTGGGACAGGGGAGAGGACAATGAGCAGTTCTTC,CASSQCPWDRGEDNEQFF
-,TRBJ1-4,-,TRBV7-9,TGTGCCAGCAGCGCAGGGTTTGCTAATGAAAAACTGTTTTTT,CASSAGFANEKLFF
-,TRBJ2-3,TRBD2,TRBV4-1,TGCGCCAGCAGCCAAGAGGTCGCGGGGGGGAATACGCAGTATTTT,CASSQEVAGGNTQYF
-,TRBJ2-3,-,TRBV12-1,TGTGCCAGCAGCTTTGCGGGGACTAGCGGGGGGGAGAGCACAGATACGCAGTATTTT,CASSFAGTSGGESTDTQYF
-,TRBJ2-3,TRBD2,TRBV27,TGTGCCAGCAGTTCCGGGGTAGCGGGGTATACGCAGTATTTT,CASSSGVAGYTQYF
-,TRBJ2-7,TRBD2,TRBV7-9,TGTGCCAGCAGCGCTAGCGGGGGGGCCGGCGAGCAGTACTTC,CASSASGGAGEQYF
-,TRBJ1-4,-,TRBV4-1,TGCGCCAGCAGCCAAGGATGGGGCACTAATGAAAAACTGTTTTTT,CASSQGWGTNEKLFF
-,TRBJ2-5,-,TRBV20-1,TGCAGTGCCCCTGGGGAGGAGACCCAGTACTTC,CSAPGEETQYF
-,TRBJ2-7,TRBD2,TRBV10-3,TGTGCCATCCTTAACGCTAGCGGGATCTCCTACGAGCAGTACTTC,CAILNASGISYEQYF